A single sample gave rise to the 18 T cell receptor beta chains below, sequenced in a study of control samples from healthy donors and cancer patients. The table came from immunoSEQ multiplex PCR; TCRdb's copy has only in-frame clones and leaves some out. The profile shows roughly 29,000 clones, roughly nine tenths of them singletons. The sample comprised formalin-fixed, paraffin-embedded tissue. The receptors shown here come from a female donor with melanoma.

The J gene is TRBJ1-3, the V gene TRBV7-2, with D perhaps matching TRBD1 (5 bases). In germline, CDR1 is SGHTA, CDR2 FQGNSA. This CDR3 is built from 15 residues. The V end was cut by 2 bases, the J end by 5 bases, with 13 bases between. Written as DNA, the CDR3 is TGTGCCAGCAGCTTATCCAGAGCAGGGAGAAACACCATATATTTT. Amino acid sequence: CASSLSRAGRNTIYF. Supplemented by reference TRBV7-2 and TRBJ1-3, the full variable domain reads GAGVSQSPSNKVTEKGKDVELRCDPISGHTALYWYRQSLGQGLEFLIYFQGNSAPDKSGLPSDRFSAERTGGSVSTLTIQRTQQEDSAVYLCASSLSRAGRNTIYFGEGSWLTVV.

This clone was detected once. V and J are TRBV6-1 and TRBJ1-4, with D uncertain. The germline V gene encodes CDR1 MNHNS and CDR2 SASEGT. Trimming left V 1 base short and J 7 bases short, with 16 bases between. This CDR3 is 16 amino acids long. In DNA, the CDR3 is TGTGCCAGCAGTGAAGAGGTTGCAGGCCTAGGTGAAAAACTGTTTTTT. Translated, it gives CASSEEVAGLGEKLFF.

CDR3 region: CASSLTAGVRTGELFF. The CDR3 nucleotides read TGTGCCAGCAGCTTAACGGCGGGAGTACGGACGGGGGAGCTGTTTTTT. V usage is TRBV7-9 and J usage is TRBJ2-2, with 7 bases lining up with TRBD2. The CDR3 has 16 residues. J was trimmed by 8 bases and V by 2 bases; bases with no gene match: 11. Germline CDR1 and CDR2: SEHNR and FQNEAQ (reference sequence).

The chain has TRBV5-1 and TRBJ2-7; TRBD1 agrees at 10 bases. V shed 3 bases, J shed 2 bases, and the junction held 5 bases outside the gene matches. The length of the CDR3 is 15 residues. CDR1 is SGHRS and CDR2 is YFSETQ in the germline V gene. The CDR3 reads CASSSSGTGAYEQYF. The CDR3 bases are TGCGCCAGCAGCTCATCCGGGACAGGGGCCTACGAGCAGTACTTC. Full variable domain (remainder filled in from reference TRBV5-1 and TRBJ2-7): KAGVTQTPRYLIKTRGQQVTLSCSPISGHRSVSWYQQTPGQGLQFLFEYFSETQRNKGNFPGRFSGRQFSNSRSEMNVSTLELGDSALYLCASSSSGTGAYEQYFGPGTRLTVT.

The J gene is TRBJ2-5, the V gene TRBV27, with 7 bases lining up with TRBD2. From germline, CDR1 is MNHEY and CDR2 SMNVEV (reference sequence). Unmatched junction bases numbered 17, after V lost 5 bases and J lost 2 bases. This CDR3 is built from 18 residues. Here the CDR3 reads CASSRRSPGTNRQETQYF. CDR3 bases: TGTGCCAGCAGTCGCAGGAGCCCCGGGACTAACCGACAAGAGACCCAGTACTTC.

The CDR3 region is CASSLGDTGELFF. The CDR3 DNA reads as TGCGCCAGCAGCTTGGGCGACACCGGGGAGCTGTTTTTT. This rearrangement joins TRBV5-1 to TRBJ2-2; D remains ambiguous. V dropped 0 bases and J dropped 3 bases, with 3 bases sitting between them. Germline V lookup: CDR1 SGHRS, CDR2 YFSETQ. The CDR3 is 13 residues long.

The chain combines TRBV6-5 with TRBJ1-2; TRBD1 might be the D (5 bases). Germline V gene sequence: CDR1 MNHEY, CDR2 SVGAGI. The V end lost 7 bases, the J end lost 4 bases, and 16 bases lay between the germline ends. The CDR3 has 14 amino acids. The CDR3 coding sequence is TGTGCCAGCACCCAGAGGAGGACAACCTATGGCTACACCTTC. This gives the protein CASTQRRTTYGYTF.

The chain links TRBV19 to TRBJ1-1, with a possible D match to TRBD1 (5 bases). Germline V gives CDR1 LNHDA, CDR2 SQIVND (reference sequence). This CDR3 has 13 amino acids. The V and J ends lost 8 bases and 5 bases respectively, with 15 bases between them. This CDR3 reads CASSPSGQTEAFF. The CDR3 region has the DNA TGTGCCAGTTCACCCTCAGGGCAGACTGAAGCTTTCTTT. The whole variable domain, filled in from reference TRBV19 and TRBJ1-1, reads DGGITQSPKYLFRKEGQNVTLSCEQNLNHDAMYWYRQDPGQGLRLIYYSQIVNDFQKGDIAEGYSVSREKKESFPLTVTSAQKNPTAFYLCASSPSGQTEAFFGQGTRLTVV.

This chain joins TRBV29-1 and TRBJ2-1; 9 nucleotides agree with TRBD2. V trimming: 0 bases; J trimming: 4 bases; junction bases outside the gene matches: 4. CDR1 is SQVTM and CDR2 is ANQGSEA in the germline V gene. The CDR3 sequence is 15 residues long. The CDR3 DNA follows: TGCAGCGTTGAAGATTGGAGCGGGAGGTACAATGAGCAGTTCTTC. Its protein is CSVEDWSGRYNEQFF.

The J gene is TRBJ1-1, the V gene TRBV5-1, with no clear D. This CDR3 spans 15 amino acids. Per the germline V gene, CDR1 is SGHRS and CDR2 is YFSETQ. Trimming cost V 5 bases and J 3 bases, with 17 bases left between them. The CDR3 spells CASRVDVRADTEAFF. For the CDR3, the DNA is TGCGCCAGCAGGGTGGACGTGAGAGCAGACACTGAAGCTTTCTTT.

DNA of the CDR3: TGTGCCAGCAGCTCCTCATACCGGGACAGGGCCTTGGATGGCTACACCTTC. Its translation is CASSSSYRDRALDGYTF. This chain links TRBV11-2 with TRBJ1-2; TRBD1 matches 9 bases. This CDR3 contains 17 residues. Looked up from germline, CDR1 is SGHAT and CDR2 is FQNNGV. Trimming took 4 bases from V and 6 from J; bases not matched to a gene: 15.

In this sample, this clone turned up once. This rearrangement joins TRBV7-9 to TRBJ1-1; no clear D. CDR1 SEHNR and CDR2 FQNEAQ come from the germline V gene (reference sequence). The CDR3 runs to 11 residues. Trimming shortened V by 1 base and J by 11 bases, and 8 bases separated the two germline ends. CDR3 nucleotides: TGTGCCAGCAGCTTAGAGGTGGAGGCTTTCTTT. Its protein is CASSLEVEAFF.

The rearrangement joins TRBV4-3 to TRBJ2-1; TRBD2 aligns across 13 bases. The CDR3 covers 15 residues. Germline-derived CDR1 and CDR2 are LGHNA and YSLEER. V was clipped by 4 bases and J by 6 bases; unmatched bases: 3. The CDR3, as DNA: TGCGCCAGCAGCCGCGGACTAGCGGGAGCCAATGAGCAGTTCTTC. It specifies CASSRGLAGANEQFF.

This chain joins TRBV27 and TRBJ1-1, with 9 bases fitting TRBD1. The CDR3 loop spans 13 amino acids. Germline CDR1 and CDR2: MNHEY and SMNVEV (reference sequence). J lost 8 bases, V lost 3 bases, and 4 bases had no gene match. CDR3 in DNA: TGTGCCAGCAGTTTCGGGACAGGGCGCGAAGCTTTCTTT. Translation gives CASSFGTGREAFF.

The chain's CDR3 is CASKLVGAATGELFF. CDR3 DNA sequence: TGTGCCAGCAAGCTGGTGGGGGCGGCCACCGGGGAGCTGTTTTTT. This chain connects TRBV2 to TRBJ2-2, with a weak D call TRBD1 (6 bases). Per germline, CDR1 SNHLY and CDR2 FYNNEI. This CDR3 comprises 15 residues. Trimming removed 7 bases from V and 4 bases from J, with 16 bases in between.

V usage is TRBV5-1 and J usage is TRBJ2-1; a weak D match, TRBD1 (6 bases). Trimming removed 1 base from V and 6 bases from J, with 14 bases in between. Germline values: CDR1 SGHRS, CDR2 YFSETQ. This CDR3 comprises 15 residues. CDR3 sequence reads: CASSLRQGMVNEQFF. In DNA form, the CDR3 reads TGCGCCAGCAGCTTGCGGCAGGGGATGGTCAATGAGCAGTTCTTC.

This clone was seen a few times. V gene TRBV7-9 combines with J gene TRBJ1-4, with no clear D. With 1 base removed from V and 8 bases from J, the gap between germline ends came to 2 bases. This CDR3 is built from 11 residues. Germline-derived CDR1 and CDR2 are SEHNR and FQNEAQ (reference sequence). The CDR3 nucleotides are TGTGCCAGCAGCTTAGACGAAAAACTGTTTTTT. Protein: CASSLDEKLFF.

CDR3 DNA: TGTGCCAGCTCAGCTACAAGCACTGAAGCTTTCTTT. Translated: CASSATSTEAFF. The rearrangement joins TRBV18 to TRBJ1-1; D call uncertain. Germline CDR1 and CDR2: KGHSH and LQKENI. CDR3 length: 12 amino acids. With 5 bases removed from V and 4 bases from J, the gap between germline ends came to 8 bases.